A selection of T cell receptor beta chains follows, all from one sample in a study of cytomegalovirus exposure and HLA in healthy donors. Measured with immunoSEQ multiplex PCR; TCRdb has only the in-frame clones, and not every one. The repertoire holds 85,000 to 90,000 clones, with 65% to 80% as singletons. The specimen was PBMCs. These receptors were taken from a man aged 25 to 40 in good health and CMV-seronegative. The CDR3 runs from the conserved cysteine through the conserved F or W. A D gene is named only where the DNA matches it firmly. A row's size may be missing; if present it is once, few, many or a size class.

clone_size,v_call,j_call,d_call,cdr3_aa,cdr3_nt
few,TRBV27,TRBJ2-5,TRBD2,CASSTARGVQETQYF,TGTGCCAGCAGTACCGCGCGGGGGGTACAAGAGACCCAGTACTTC
NA,TRBV4-1,TRBJ2-3,NA,CASSQEAGRTDTQYF,TGCGCCAGCAGCCAAGAGGCGGGTCGCACAGATACGCAGTATTTT
NA,TRBV16,TRBJ1-5,NA,CASSQSMIELPQHF,TGTGCCAGCAGCCAATCGATGATTGAGTTGCCCCAGCATTTT
few,TRBV18,TRBJ1-6,NA,CASSPGGSGRSPLHF,TGTGCCAGCTCACCAGGGGGCTCCGGGCGTTCACCCCTCCACTTT
NA,TRBV9,TRBJ2-6,TRBD2,CASSVALRETPGANVLTF,TGTGCCAGCAGCGTAGCTCTGCGGGAGACTCCCGGGGCCAACGTCCTGACTTTC
NA,TRBV27,TRBJ1-1,NA,CASSLYDSNTEAFF,TGTGCCAGCAGTTTATACGACAGCAACACTGAAGCTTTCTTT
once,TRBV28,TRBJ1-4,TRBD1,CASSPAPGQLNEKLFF,TGTGCCAGCAGTCCCGCCCCGGGACAGCTTAATGAAAAACTGTTTTTT
NA,TRBV29-1,TRBJ1-5,NA,CSAQDFPGQPQHF,TGCAGCGCGCAGGATTTTCCTGGGCAGCCCCAGCATTTT
NA,TRBV2,TRBJ1-5,NA,CASSARFNQPQHF,TGTGCCAGCAGTGCTCGGTTCAATCAGCCCCAGCATTTT
NA,TRBV27,TRBJ1-6,NA,CASSLAAGLGRNSPLHF,TGTGCCAGCAGTTTAGCCGCAGGACTGGGAAGGAATTCACCCCTCCACTTT
NA,TRBV5-4,TRBJ1-1,NA,CASTGGGNTEAFF,TGTGCCAGCACCGGAGGAGGTAACACTGAAGCTTTCTTT
NA,TRBV5-4,TRBJ2-3,TRBD2,CASSGHRRTSGGATDTQYF,TGTGCCAGCAGCGGACACCGAAGGACTAGCGGGGGGGCGACAGATACGCAGTATTTT
few,TRBV5-4,TRBJ2-2,NA,CASSPESAGTNTGELFF,TGTGCCAGCAGCCCGGAATCGGCAGGGACGAACACCGGGGAGCTGTTTTTT
NA,TRBV18,TRBJ1-1,NA,CASSQTEVNTEAFF,TGTGCCAGCTCCCAGACAGAGGTGAACACTGAAGCTTTCTTT
NA,TRBV2,TRBJ1-5,TRBD1,CASSELRTGVGNQPQHF,TGTGCCAGCAGTGAACTTCGGACAGGGGTTGGCAATCAGCCCCAGCATTTT
once,TRBV5-1,TRBJ2-5,TRBD1,CASSLGDRGWETQYF,TGCGCCAGCAGCTTGGGGGACAGGGGATGGGAGACCCAGTACTTC
NA,TRBV4-1,TRBJ1-1,TRBD1,CASSPQGLNTEAFF,TGCGCCAGCAGTCCACAGGGGCTGAACACTGAAGCTTTCTTT
NA,TRBV4-1,TRBJ2-2,NA,CASSQQDTGELFF,TGCGCCAGCAGCCAACAGGACACCGGGGAGCTGTTTTTT
NA,TRBV28,TRBJ2-4,NA,CASLPGTRDIQYF,TGTGCCAGTCTACCGGGTACGAGAGACATTCAGTACTTC
NA,TRBV15,TRBJ2-7,NA,CATSRDAGVGEQYF,TGTGCCACCAGCAGAGATGCAGGGGTCGGGGAGCAGTACTTC
NA,TRBV2,TRBJ1-2,TRBD1,CASEFGPGGTGANYGYTF,TGTGCCAGCGAATTCGGTCCCGGTGGGACAGGAGCTAACTATGGCTACACCTTC
once,TRBV6-1,TRBJ1-2,NA,CASSEQNYGYTF,TGTGCCAGCAGTGAACAAAACTATGGCTACACCTTT
NA,TRBV7-2,TRBJ2-5,NA,CASSLEEGAGETQYF,TGTGCCAGCAGCTTAGAGGAGGGGGCCGGGGAGACCCAGTACTTC
NA,TRBV5-1,TRBJ1-1,NA,CASSATSNTEAFF,TGCGCCAGCAGCGCGACAAGCAACACTGAAGCTTTCTTT
few,TRBV5-1,TRBJ2-5,TRBD2,CASSFKTMGGAQYF,TGCGCCAGCAGCTTCAAGACAATGGGAGGGGCCCAGTACTTC
NA,TRBV4-3,TRBJ1-2,NA,CASSHAPSGLSRGYTF,TGCGCCAGCAGCCACGCCCCTTCAGGGTTAAGTCGGGGCTACACCTTC
NA,TRBV6-1,TRBJ1-3,NA,CASSEPIRQWPSGNTIYF,TGTGCCAGCAGTGAACCGATCAGACAGTGGCCCTCTGGAAACACCATATATTTT
NA,TRBV12-5,TRBJ2-1,TRBD1,CASGLSTGSVNEQFF,TGTGCTAGTGGTTTGTCGACAGGGAGTGTGAATGAGCAGTTCTTC
NA,TRBV11-3,TRBJ1-1,NA,CASSLDPGTEAFF,TGTGCCAGCAGCTTAGATCCGGGAACTGAAGCTTTCTTT